The rows below give T cell receptor beta chains drawn from one sample of a study of PD-1 blockade in mismatch repair-deficient tumors. Assay: immunoSEQ multiplex PCR; the TCRdb copy retains only in-frame clones and omits some. The sample holds about 84,000 clones; about 84% are singletons and the top ten take just over 2.5%. The sample here was peripheral blood, taken 12 weeks after starting pembrolizumab. The receptors originated from an adult with mismatch repair-deficient cancer. Each CDR3 is given with its conserved first and last residue. A D gene is named only where the DNA matches it firmly. Size is omitted from some rows. Given values are once, few, many or a class for expanded clones.

length	V	D	size	J	CDR3	DNA
13	TRBV6-1	-	-	TRBJ2-1	CASSEGSNNEQFF	TGTGCCAGCAGTGAGGGGAGTAACAATGAGCAGTTCTTC
15	TRBV7-3	TRBD2	-	TRBJ2-1	CASSSLAGLYNEQFF	TGTGCCAGCAGCTCCTTAGCGGGGCTATACAATGAGCAGTTCTTC
16	TRBV5-1	TRBD2	-	TRBJ2-2	CASSLAQRGNTGELFF	TGCGCCAGCAGCTTGGCGCAGCGGGGGAACACCGGGGAGCTGTTTTTT
16	TRBV6-1	TRBD1	-	TRBJ1-5	CASSEERGHGNQPQHF	TGTGCCAGCAGTGAAGAAAGGGGGCACGGCAATCAGCCCCAGCATTTT
16	TRBV5-1	TRBD2	-	TRBJ2-3	CASSLALAGVTDTQYF	TGCGCCAGCAGCTTGGCCCTAGCGGGAGTCACAGATACGCAGTATTTT
14	TRBV7-9	-	-	TRBJ1-5	CASSSGASNQPQHF	TGTGCCAGCAGCTCCGGGGCAAGCAATCAGCCCCAGCATTTT
13	TRBV19	-	-	TRBJ2-5	CASTGQQQETQYF	TGTGCCAGTACAGGGCAGCAGCAAGAGACCCAGTACTTC
14	TRBV5-1	-	-	TRBJ2-5	CASSLRDTQETQYF	TGCGCCAGCAGCTTGAGGGACACGCAAGAGACCCAGTACTTC
15	TRBV5-6	-	once	TRBJ1-2	CASSLAQGMDYGYTF	TGTGCCAGCAGCTTGGCCCAGGGGATGGACTATGGCTACACCTTC
18	TRBV19	TRBD2	-	TRBJ2-7	CASSLRGGLAGSHYEQYF	TGTGCCAGTAGTCTCCGGGGGGGGCTAGCGGGTTCCCACTACGAGCAGTACTTC
11	TRBV14	-	-	TRBJ2-7	CASSETYEQYF	TGTGCCAGCAGCGAGACTTACGAGCAGTACTTC
15	TRBV6-5	TRBD1	few	TRBJ2-3	CASSYRDRSTDTQYF	TGTGCCAGCAGTTACCGGGACAGGAGCACAGATACGCAGTATTTT
15	TRBV6-1	TRBD1	-	TRBJ2-2	CASTRQGPATGELFF	TGTGCCAGCACTCGACAGGGGCCTGCCACCGGGGAGCTGTTTTTT
14	TRBV7-3	TRBD2	-	TRBJ2-1	CASSPKRTSVEQFF	TGTGCCAGCAGCCCCAAAAGGACTAGCGTTGAGCAGTTCTTC
15	TRBV5-1	TRBD2	-	TRBJ2-7	CASSWGASGSYEQYF	TGCGCCAGCAGCTGGGGAGCTAGCGGGAGCTACGAGCAGTACTTC
17	TRBV30	TRBD1	-	TRBJ2-4	CAWSSDRVGGAKNIQYF	TGTGCCTGGAGTTCAGACAGGGTCGGTGGAGCCAAAAACATTCAGTACTTC
14	TRBV5-1	TRBD1	-	TRBJ1-4	CASSFEGADEKLFF	TGCGCCAGCAGCTTTGAGGGGGCGGATGAAAAACTGTTTTTT
15	TRBV11-3	TRBD1	-	TRBJ2-7	CASSLGQGQTYEQYF	TGTGCCAGCAGCTTGGGACAGGGGCAAACCTACGAGCAGTACTTC
15	TRBV27	-	-	TRBJ2-3	CASSPSSIGFDTQYF	TGTGCCAGCAGTCCCTCCTCAATCGGGTTCGATACGCAGTATTTT
15	TRBV7-9	TRBD1	-	TRBJ2-5	CASSPDRGLWETQYF	TGTGCCAGCAGCCCGGACAGGGGGCTTTGGGAGACCCAGTACTTC
17	TRBV7-2	-	-	TRBJ2-3	CASSLGGGQGGTDTQYF	TGTGCCAGCAGCTTAGGGGGTGGGCAGGGAGGCACAGATACGCAGTATTTT
17	TRBV5-4	TRBD2	-	TRBJ2-3	CASSLLPSGGGMDTQYF	TGTGCCAGCAGCTTGTTGCCTAGCGGTGGGGGTATGGATACGCAGTATTTT
14	TRBV7-3	TRBD2	once	TRBJ2-3	CASSVGLASDTQYF	TGTGCCAGCAGCGTCGGACTAGCCTCAGATACGCAGTATTTT
14	TRBV7-3	-	once	TRBJ1-1	CASSLTGGDTEAFF	TGTGCCAGCAGCTTAACAGGGGGGGACACTGAAGCTTTCTTT
11	TRBV10-3	-	-	TRBJ1-5	CAMGGSGPQHF	TGTGCCATGGGGGGTTCGGGGCCCCAGCATTTT
13	TRBV2	TRBD1	-	TRBJ2-7	CASRQGAAREQYF	TGTGCCAGCAGGCAGGGGGCAGCGCGTGAGCAGTACTTC
13	TRBV7-8	-	-	TRBJ2-7	CASSLFGSYEQYF	TGTGCCAGCAGCTTATTCGGATCCTACGAGCAGTACTTC
13	TRBV5-4	-	-	TRBJ1-1	CASSLIHGPVAFF	TGTGCCAGCAGCCTTATACACGGCCCCGTGGCTTTCTTT
14	TRBV6-5	-	-	TRBJ1-2	CASTSPGNNYGYTF	TGTGCCAGCACCTCTCCGGGAAATAACTATGGCTACACCTTC
12	TRBV19	-	-	TRBJ2-2	CASTGDTGELFF	TGTGCCAGTACAGGAGACACCGGGGAGCTGTTTTTT
14	TRBV5-5	-	-	TRBJ2-7	CASSLEGRAYEQYF	TGTGCCAGCAGCTTGGAGGGCAGGGCCTACGAGCAGTACTTC
15	TRBV27	-	-	TRBJ2-1	CASSLSTSSYNEQFF	TGTGCCAGCAGTTTGTCGACTAGCTCCTACAATGAGCAGTTCTTC
15	TRBV9	-	-	TRBJ1-2	CASSVGGRELYGYTF	TGTGCCAGCAGCGTAGGAGGGAGGGAGCTCTATGGCTACACCTTC
16	TRBV4-1	-	-	TRBJ1-2	CASSQDLRLVDYGYTF	TGCGCCAGCAGCCAAGATCTGAGGCTGGTGGACTATGGCTACACCTTC
16	TRBV15	TRBD2	-	TRBJ2-1	CATSRDLASGSNEQFF	TGTGCCACCAGCAGAGATTTGGCTAGCGGGAGCAATGAGCAGTTCTTC
14	TRBV6-5	-	-	TRBJ1-2	CASVEGGLNYGYTF	TGTGCCAGCGTGGAGGGGGGGCTCAACTATGGCTACACCTTC
16	TRBV10-1	-	-	TRBJ2-5	CASSESTLVAKETQYF	TGCGCCAGCAGTGAGTCGACTCTTGTAGCGAAAGAGACCCAGTACTTC
12	TRBV25-1	TRBD2	-	TRBJ2-1	CASKREGNEQFF	TGTGCCAGCAAGCGGGAGGGCAATGAGCAGTTCTTC
12	TRBV15	-	-	TRBJ2-1	CATSAIGSEQFF	TGTGCCACCAGCGCAATCGGGAGTGAGCAGTTCTTC
15	TRBV27	-	-	TRBJ2-1	CASSLSAGPYNEQFF	TGTGCCAGCAGTTTATCTGCGGGGCCGTACAATGAGCAGTTCTTC
14	TRBV7-6	-	-	TRBJ1-4	CASSLGPTNEKLFF	TGTGCCAGCAGCTTAGGGCCAACTAATGAAAAACTGTTTTTT